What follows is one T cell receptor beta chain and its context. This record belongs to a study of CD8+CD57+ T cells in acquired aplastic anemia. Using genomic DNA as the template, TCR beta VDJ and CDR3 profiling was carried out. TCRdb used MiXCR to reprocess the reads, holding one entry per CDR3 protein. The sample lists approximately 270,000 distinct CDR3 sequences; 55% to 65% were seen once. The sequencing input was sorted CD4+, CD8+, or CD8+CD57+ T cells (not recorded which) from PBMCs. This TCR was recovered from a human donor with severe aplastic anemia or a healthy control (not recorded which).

CDR3 amino acids: CASSLMLLDTQYF. Here the CDR3 DNA reads TGTGCCAGCAGTTTAATGCTCTTAGATACGCAGTATTTT. The J gene is TRBJ2-3, the V gene TRBV28; D is uncertain. Deletions cut 2 bases from V and 5 bases from J, with 8 bases between. This CDR3 region has 13 residues. Germline V gives CDR1 MDHEN, CDR2 SYDVKM.